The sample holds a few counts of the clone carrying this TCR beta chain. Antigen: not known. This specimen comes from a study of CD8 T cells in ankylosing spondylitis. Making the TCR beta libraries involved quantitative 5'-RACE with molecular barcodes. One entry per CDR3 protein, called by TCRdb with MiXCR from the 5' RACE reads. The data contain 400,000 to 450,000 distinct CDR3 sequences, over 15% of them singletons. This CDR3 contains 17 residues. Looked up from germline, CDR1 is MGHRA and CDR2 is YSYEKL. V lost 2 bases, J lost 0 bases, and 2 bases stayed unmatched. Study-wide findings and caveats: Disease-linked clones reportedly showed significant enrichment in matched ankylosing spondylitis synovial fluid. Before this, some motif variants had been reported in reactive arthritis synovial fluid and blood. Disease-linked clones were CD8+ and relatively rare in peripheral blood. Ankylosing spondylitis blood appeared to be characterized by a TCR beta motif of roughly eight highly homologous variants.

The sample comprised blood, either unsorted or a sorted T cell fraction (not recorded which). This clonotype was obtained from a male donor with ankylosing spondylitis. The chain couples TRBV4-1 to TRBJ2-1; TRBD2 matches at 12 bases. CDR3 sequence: CASSQRTSGVSYNEQFF. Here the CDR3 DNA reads TGCGCCAGCAGCCAAAGGACTAGCGGGGTCTCCTACAATGAGCAGTTCTTC.